The clone carrying this T cell receptor (beta chain) came up once. Its target is unknown. The genomic DNA of each subset was split evenly across several immunoSEQ plates. The data were produced by immunoSEQ multiplex PCR, yet TCRdb's version contains in-frame clones alone and is incomplete. The sample has approximately 1.1 million clones; roughly 74% are singletons. The sample belongs to a study of shared clonotypes between healthy human individuals. On the study more broadly: There were three CD4 naive, three CD4 memory, two CD8 naive and one CD8 memory plates per donor. Regarding the study as a whole: The represented genetic and exposure-history diversity was limited by the small number of donors.

V was pared by 11 bases and J by 3 bases, with 14 bases of the junction left unmatched. This CDR3 spans 15 amino acids. Per the germline V gene, CDR1 is SGHTA and CDR2 is FQGNSA. V and J are TRBV7-2 and TRBJ2-3; TRBD1 matches 7 bases. The material sequenced was memory CD4+ T cells from PBMCs. Subset specified: CD45RA-negative fraction. The clonotype comes from a man younger than 30 in good health. Some clones in this sample may be carry-over from other donors' samples. DNA of the CDR3: TGTGCCGTGCCTAGGGGGCGAAGCGGAACAGATACGCAGTATTTT. Translation: CAVPRGRSGTDTQYF.